A single T cell receptor (beta chain) is shown here with its context. Its antigen is not identified. The CDR3 contains 15 residues. The germline V gene has CDR1 MDHEN and CDR2 SYDVKM. The V gene lost 4 bases and the J gene lost 5 bases, with 17 bases spanning the gap. The data are from a study of cytomegalovirus exposure and HLA in healthy donors. Across the study: Of approximately 400 genotyped donors, about 81% clustered with self-reported Caucasian donors. Study results and caveats: Per a later analysis, 15,000 to 20,000 TCR beta sequences showed association with HLA alleles at 0.05 false discovery rate. Immune exposure data for these donors was limited to CMV serostatus.

PCR primers comprised 60 Vbeta and 13 Jbeta primers. Profiled with immunoSEQ multiplex PCR; TCRdb holds only in-frame clones, not every one. The table lists roughly 220,000 clones. The gene calls are TRBV28 and TRBJ1-1; tentative D call: TRBD1 (5 bases). The clonotype was recovered from a girl between 2 and 10 years old in good health and CMV-seropositive. The sample comprised PBMCs. CDR3 DNA sequence: TGTGCCAGCAGTTCCGAGGCGGGAGGGGTTACTGAAGCTTTCTTT. It specifies CASSSEAGGVTEAFF. The variable domain in full, with the rest retrieved from reference TRBV28 and TRBJ1-1, is DVKVTQSSRYLVKRTGEKVFLECVQDMDHENMFWYRQDPGLGLRLIYFSYDVKMKEKGDIPEGYSVSREKKERFSLILESASTNQTSMYLCASSSEAGGVTEAFFGQGTRLTVV.